Relative to its sample, the clone carrying this T cell receptor beta chain is medium-sized. These data belong to a study of OX40 agonist ivuxolimab in advanced cancers. Clones were read by immunoSEQ multiplex PCR, and TCRdb kept only the in-frame ones, dropping some. Of 64,000 or so clones in the sample, about 80% were seen once. V shed 3 bases and J 2 bases; nucleotides not matched to a gene: 20. CDR3 size: 19 residues. Germline V gene sequence: CDR1 SQVTM, CDR2 ANQGSEA. This chain links TRBV29-1 with TRBJ2-7; TRBD2 matches 9 bases. This clonotype was obtained from an adult with an advanced solid tumor such as melanoma, head and neck, liver or kidney cancer. This specimen consisted of CD4+ or CD8+ T cells sorted from blood, obtained in a trial of the OX40 agonist ivuxolimab. The CDR3 spells CSVEVLEGGLAGSPYEQYF. CDR3 DNA sequence: TGCAGCGTTGAGGTCTTGGAAGGGGGGCTAGCGGGGAGCCCCTACGAGCAGTACTTC.